The T cell receptor beta chain described here comes from a study of blood T cells in healthy people across ages. A J-beta primer mix and a sample-barcoded 5' primer were used in a second PCR of roughly 7 to 12 cycles. Every sample produced at least 2.5 million CDR3-containing paired-end reads. One entry per CDR3 protein, called by TCRdb with MiXCR from the 5' RACE reads. The table lists about 800,000 distinct CDR3 sequences, more than 20% of them singletons. This clonotype was seen only a few times. CDR3 length: 14 residues. V was clipped by 4 bases and J by 7 bases; unmatched bases: 7. CDR1 and CDR2 (germline): MNHEY, SMNVEV (reference sequence). The same sample was also studied in work on T cells of mothers and their children. As that study records: There were over 9.5 million TCR beta CDR3 reads from each mother and 2.5 million to 3.5 million from each child.

The specimen was blood. This TCR derives from a boy between 10 and 17 years old in good health. The chain couples TRBV27 to TRBJ2-1; 7 bases agree with TRBD1. DNA for the CDR3: TGTGCCAGCAGTTCCCAGGGGGAGTATAATGAGCAGTTCTTC. The encoded protein is CASSSQGEYNEQFF.